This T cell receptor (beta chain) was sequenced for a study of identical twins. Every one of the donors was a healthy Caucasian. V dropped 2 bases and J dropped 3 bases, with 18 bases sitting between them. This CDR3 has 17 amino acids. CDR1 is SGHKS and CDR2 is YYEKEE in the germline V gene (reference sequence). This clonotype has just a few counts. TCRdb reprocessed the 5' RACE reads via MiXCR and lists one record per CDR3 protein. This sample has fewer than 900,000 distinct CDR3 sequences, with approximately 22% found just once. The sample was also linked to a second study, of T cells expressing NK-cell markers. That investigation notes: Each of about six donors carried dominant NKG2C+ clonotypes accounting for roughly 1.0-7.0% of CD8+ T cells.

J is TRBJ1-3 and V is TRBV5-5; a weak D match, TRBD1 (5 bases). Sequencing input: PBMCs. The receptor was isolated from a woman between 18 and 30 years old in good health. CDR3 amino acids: CASSFEGVWGSGNTIYF. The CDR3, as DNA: TGTGCCAGCAGCTTTGAGGGAGTCTGGGGGAGTGGAAACACCATATATTTT.